What follows is one TCR beta chain and its context. The DNA is left out, because the CDR3 cannot be placed on it with certainty; the CDR3 is given as TCRdb lists it. This sample was included in a study of blood T cell repertoires in COVID-19. Germline V gene data show CDR1 as DFQATT and CDR2 as SNEGSKA (reference sequence). The CDR3 spans 10 amino acids, including both terminal residues. TCRdb's table, derived via immunoSEQ multiplex PCR, lists solely in-frame clones and lacks some. This table has about 310,000 clones, 87% appearing once. The chain combines TRBV20-1 with TRBJ2-7; TRBD2, the D gene given by the table, was not confirmed from the DNA. The TCR comes from a man aged 18-30 years with active or convalescent COVID-19. Sequences were obtained from peripheral blood. This chain's CDR3 is CSAVAGGAVF.